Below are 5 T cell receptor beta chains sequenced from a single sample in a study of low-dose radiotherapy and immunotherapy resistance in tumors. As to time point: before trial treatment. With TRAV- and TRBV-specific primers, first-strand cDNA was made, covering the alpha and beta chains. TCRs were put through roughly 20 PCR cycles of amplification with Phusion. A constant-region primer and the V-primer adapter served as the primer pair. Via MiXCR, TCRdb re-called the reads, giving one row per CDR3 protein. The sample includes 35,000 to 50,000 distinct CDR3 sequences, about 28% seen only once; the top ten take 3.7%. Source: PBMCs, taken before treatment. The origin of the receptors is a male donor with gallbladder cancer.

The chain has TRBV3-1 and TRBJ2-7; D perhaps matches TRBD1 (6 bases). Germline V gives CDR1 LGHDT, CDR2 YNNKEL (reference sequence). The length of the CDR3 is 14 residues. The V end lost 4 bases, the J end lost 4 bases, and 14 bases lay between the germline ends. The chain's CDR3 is CASSRGRRMYEQYF. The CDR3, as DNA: TGTGCCAGCAGCCGGGGGCGGCGGATGTACGAGCAGTACTTC.

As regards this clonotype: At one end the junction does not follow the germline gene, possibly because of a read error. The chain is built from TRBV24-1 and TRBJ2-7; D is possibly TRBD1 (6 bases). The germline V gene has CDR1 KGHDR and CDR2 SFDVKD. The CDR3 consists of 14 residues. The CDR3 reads CVTSDPTGAYEQYF. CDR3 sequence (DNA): TGTGTCACCAGTGATCCGACAGGTGCCTACGAGCAGTACTTC.

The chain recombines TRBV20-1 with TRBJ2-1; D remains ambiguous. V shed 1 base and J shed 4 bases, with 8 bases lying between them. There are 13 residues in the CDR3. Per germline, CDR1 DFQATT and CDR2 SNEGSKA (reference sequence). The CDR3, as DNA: TGCAGTGCTAGAGTTGCCGGTTACAATGAGCAGTTCTTC. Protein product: CSARVAGYNEQFF.

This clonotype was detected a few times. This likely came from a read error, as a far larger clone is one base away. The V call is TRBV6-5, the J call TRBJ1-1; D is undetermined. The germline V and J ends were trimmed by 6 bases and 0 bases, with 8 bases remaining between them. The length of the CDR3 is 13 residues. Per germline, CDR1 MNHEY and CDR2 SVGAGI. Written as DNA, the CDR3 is TGTGCCAGCAGCGAAGAAATGAACACTGAAGCTTTCTTT. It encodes CASSEEMNTEAFF.

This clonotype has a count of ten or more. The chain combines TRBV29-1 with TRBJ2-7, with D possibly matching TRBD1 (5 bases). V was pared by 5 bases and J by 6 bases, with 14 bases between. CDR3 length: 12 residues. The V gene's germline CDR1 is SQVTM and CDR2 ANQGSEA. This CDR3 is CSVQGYLGEQYF. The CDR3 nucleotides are TGCAGCGTTCAGGGATACCTTGGCGAGCAGTACTTC.